This TCR beta chain is from a study of T cell repertoires in cytomegalovirus infection. Across the study: Signatures in public TCR beta sequences pointed to both CMV infection and matching HLA type.

Study-wide results and caveats: HLA-C-restricted CMV-specific TCR beta clonotypes prevailed in the ex vivo response. CMV carriers with the relevant HLA were identified by cumulative public TCR beta family frequency.

Using its own MiXCR run on the reads, TCRdb lists one record per CDR3 protein. The repertoire holds around 550,000 distinct CDR3 sequences, 26% seen once, with roughly an eighth in the top ten. The CDR3 spans 15 residues. With 5 bases clipped from V and 4 bases from J, the junction kept 7 bases outside the gene matches. Germline V lookup: CDR1 MNHEY, CDR2 SMNVEV (reference sequence). On this clonotype itself: Antigen unknown.

The TCR originated in a human donor in good health (CMV status not recorded). Some clones in this sample may be carry-over from other donors' samples. The sequenced sample consisted of PBMCs. The chain carries TRBV27 and TRBJ1-4, with 7 positions matching TRBD1. The CDR3 coding sequence is TGTGCCAGCAGTACCATCCGGGACAGTAATGAAAAACTGTTTTTT. Translated, it gives CASSTIRDSNEKLFF. Full variable domain (rest looked up from reference TRBV27 and TRBJ1-4): EAQVTQNPRYLITVTGKKLTVTCSQNMNHEYMSWYRQDPGLGLRQIYYSMNVEVTDKGDVPEGYKVSRKEKRNFPLILESPSPNQTSLYFCASSTIRDSNEKLFFGSGTQLSVL.